These 10 T cell receptor beta chains originate from one sample sequenced in a study of blood T cell repertoires in COVID-19. Clones were read by immunoSEQ multiplex PCR, and TCRdb kept only the in-frame ones, dropping some. This repertoire shows 310,000 or so clones, more than 70% found once; its top ten account for around 6.6%. The source material was peripheral blood. The receptors come from a man younger than 35 who had recovered from COVID-19.

The chain recombines TRBV7-2 with TRBJ2-7, with 9 bases fitting TRBD2. The CDR3 runs to 13 residues. V shed 4 bases, J shed 6 bases, and the junction held 4 bases outside the gene matches. Germline V gene lookup returns CDR1 SGHTA and CDR2 FQGNSA. CDR3 bases: TGTGCCAGCAGCTCGGGACTAGCAGGCGAGCAGTACTTC. It yields the protein CASSSGLAGEQYF.

The rearrangement joins TRBV18 to TRBJ2-1, with D possibly being TRBD1 (5 bases). Trimming pared 0 bases from V and 8 bases from J, leaving 20 bases between. Germline loops: CDR1 KGHSH, CDR2 LQKENI. The CDR3 has 17 amino acids. The CDR3 reads CASSPPQRAGISDEQFF. CDR3 coding DNA: TGTGCCAGCTCACCACCTCAAAGGGCAGGGATAAGCGATGAGCAGTTCTTC.

Concerning this clone: The same CDR3 arises from other DNA sequences in this sample as well. The V and J genes are TRBV4-1 and TRBJ2-1; D is unclear. Deletions cut 2 bases from V and 7 bases from J, with 3 bases between. The CDR3 covers 11 residues. Germline CDR1 MGHRA, CDR2 YSYEKL. In nucleotides, the CDR3 is TGCGCCAGCAGCCAACGGAATGAGCAGTTCTTC. It encodes CASSQRNEQFF.

Details on this clone: The junction and the germline gene differ at one end; a read error may be behind it. The rearrangement uses TRBV6-5 and TRBJ1-2; no definite D call. Germline assignment: CDR1 MNHEY and CDR2 SVGAGI. The CDR3 consists of 13 residues. The CDR3 sequence is CVSSYSSVGGYTF. The DNA for the CDR3 is TGTGTCAGCAGTTATTCCTCGGTCGGGGGCTACACCTTC.

The chain recombines TRBV2 with TRBJ2-7; TRBD1 aligns across 7 bases. Germline CDR1 SNHLY, CDR2 FYNNEI. The CDR3 has 13 amino acids. V lost 5 bases to trimming and J lost 6 bases; unmatched junction nucleotides: 7. The CDR3 sequence is CASSLDRFGEQYF. The CDR3 region has the DNA TGTGCCAGCAGTCTGGACAGGTTTGGCGAGCAGTACTTC.

The chain has TRBV4-3 and TRBJ1-4; perhaps TRBD1 as D (5 bases). This CDR3 contains 17 residues. Germline V gene sequence: CDR1 LGHNA, CDR2 YSLEER. Between the trimmed V and J ends, which lost 0 bases and 7 bases, there was a span of 18 bases. In nucleotides, the CDR3 is TGCGCCAGCAGCCAAGAGATAGGGAGGCAGAGGGGTGAAAAACTGTTTTTT. The encoded protein is CASSQEIGRQRGEKLFF.

Remarks on this clone: The same CDR3 is also encoded by other DNA sequences in this sample. This chain connects TRBV18 to TRBJ2-3; tentative D call: TRBD1 (5 bases). Germline V gene sequence: CDR1 KGHSH, CDR2 LQKENI. The CDR3 length is 15 residues. V was shortened by 3 bases and J by 0 bases, with 10 bases between the two germline ends. The CDR3 sequence: CASSPDSLSTDTQYF. The CDR3 DNA is TGTGCCAGCTCACCTGACAGCCTTAGCACAGATACGCAGTATTTT.

The chain employs TRBV27 and TRBJ2-3; 8 bases fit TRBD1. V shed 6 bases and J 1 base; nucleotides not matched to a gene: 9. The CDR3 extends over 16 amino acids. CDR1 and CDR2 (germline): MNHEY, SMNVEV (reference sequence). CDR3 amino acids: CASSRRQGKGTDTQYF. In DNA, the CDR3 is TGTGCCAGCAGCCGTCGACAGGGGAAGGGCACAGATACGCAGTATTTT.

The chain carries TRBV5-5 and TRBJ1-3; D is unresolved. Germline values: CDR1 SGHKS, CDR2 YYEKEE (reference sequence). The CDR3 is made up of 16 amino acids. The ends were cut back, 4 bases at V and 0 bases at J, with 14 bases in the middle. The CDR3 nucleotides read TGTGCCAGCAGCCCTCAAACGGTTCTCTCTGGAAACACCATATATTTT. It encodes CASSPQTVLSGNTIYF.

The chain joins TRBV6-5 to TRBJ2-1; 7 bases map to TRBD1. This CDR3 contains 13 residues. J lost 15 bases, V lost 5 bases, and 13 bases had no gene match. The germline V gene encodes CDR1 MNHEY and CDR2 SVGAGI. For the CDR3, the DNA is TGTGCCAGCAGTACCTCAGACAGGGAGCGGCCGTTCTTC. Amino acid sequence: CASSTSDRERPFF.